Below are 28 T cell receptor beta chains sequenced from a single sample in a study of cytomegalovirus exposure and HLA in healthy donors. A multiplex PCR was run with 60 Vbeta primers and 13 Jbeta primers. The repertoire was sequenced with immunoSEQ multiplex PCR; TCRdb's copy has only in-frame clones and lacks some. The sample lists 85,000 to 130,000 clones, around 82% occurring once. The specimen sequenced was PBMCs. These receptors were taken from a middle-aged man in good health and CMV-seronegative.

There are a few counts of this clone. The CDR3 DNA reads TGTGCCAGCAGTGTCGGCGAGGGGGTCTCTGGAAACACCATATATTTT. Translation gives CASSVGEGVSGNTIYF. The J gene is TRBJ1-3, the V gene TRBV6-1, with D tentatively TRBD1 (6 bases). Per the germline V gene, CDR1 is MNHNS and CDR2 is SASEGT. Trimming left V 4 bases short and J 0 bases short, with 13 bases between. This CDR3 is 16 amino acids long.

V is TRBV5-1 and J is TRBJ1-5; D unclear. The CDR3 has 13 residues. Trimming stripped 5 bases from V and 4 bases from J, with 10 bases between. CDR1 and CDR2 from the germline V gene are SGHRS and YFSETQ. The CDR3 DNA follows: TGCGCCAGCAGGGTAAACTGGAATCAGCCCCAGCATTTT. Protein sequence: CASRVNWNQPQHF.

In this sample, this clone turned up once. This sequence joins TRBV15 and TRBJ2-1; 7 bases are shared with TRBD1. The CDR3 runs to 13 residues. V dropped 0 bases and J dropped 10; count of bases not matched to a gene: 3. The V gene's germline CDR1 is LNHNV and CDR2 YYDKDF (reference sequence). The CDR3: CATSRDRGREQFF. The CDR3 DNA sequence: TGTGCCACCAGCAGAGATAGGGGGCGGGAGCAGTTCTTC.

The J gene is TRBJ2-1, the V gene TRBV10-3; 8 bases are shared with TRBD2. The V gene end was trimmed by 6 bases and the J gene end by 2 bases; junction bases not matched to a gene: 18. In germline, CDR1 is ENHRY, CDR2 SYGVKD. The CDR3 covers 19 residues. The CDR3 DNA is TGTGCCATCAGGGAAATAAGCGGGGGCCAACTCCGCGCCTACAATGAGCAGTTCTTC. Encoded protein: CAIREISGGQLRAYNEQFF.

The CDR3 protein is CASSFYGQGPEAFF. The CDR3, as DNA: TGTGCCAGCAGCTTCTACGGACAGGGGCCCGAAGCTTTCTTT. The chain couples TRBV5-5 to TRBJ1-1, with 9 bases identical to TRBD1. CDR3 size: 14 residues. Germline V gene data show CDR1 as SGHKS and CDR2 as YYEKEE (reference sequence). Trimming removed 2 bases from V and 8 bases from J; junction bases left unmatched: 7.

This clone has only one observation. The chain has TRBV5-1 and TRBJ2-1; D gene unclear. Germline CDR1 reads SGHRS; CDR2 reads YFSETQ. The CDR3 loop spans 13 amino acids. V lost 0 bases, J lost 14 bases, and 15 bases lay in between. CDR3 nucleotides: TGCGCCAGCAGCTTGGAGGATGGAACAGCTAAGTTCTTC. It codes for CASSLEDGTAKFF.

This CDR3 is CASSVGLTPSYNEQFF. The CDR3 DNA reads TGTGCCAGCAGCGTAGGGCTTACCCCCTCCTACAATGAGCAGTTCTTC. V is TRBV9 and J is TRBJ2-1, with D unresolved. With 0 bases removed from V and 0 bases from J, the gap between germline ends came to 10 bases. Looked up from germline, CDR1 is SGDLS and CDR2 is YYNGEE. The CDR3 runs to 16 residues.

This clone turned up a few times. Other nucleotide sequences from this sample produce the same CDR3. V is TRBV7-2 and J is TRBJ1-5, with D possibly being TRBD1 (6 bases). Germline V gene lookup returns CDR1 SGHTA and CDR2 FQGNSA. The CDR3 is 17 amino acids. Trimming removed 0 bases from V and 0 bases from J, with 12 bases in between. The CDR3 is CASSLASQGYSNQPQHF. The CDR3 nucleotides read TGTGCCAGCAGCTTAGCCAGTCAGGGGTATAGCAATCAGCCCCAGCATTTT.

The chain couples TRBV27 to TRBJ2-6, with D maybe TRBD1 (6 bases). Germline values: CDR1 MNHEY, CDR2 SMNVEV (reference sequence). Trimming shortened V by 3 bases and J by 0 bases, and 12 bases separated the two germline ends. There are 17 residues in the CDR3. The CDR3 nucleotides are TGTGCCAGCAGTTTGCCTAGACAGGTCTCTGGGGCCAACGTCCTGACTTTC. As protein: CASSLPRQVSGANVLTF.

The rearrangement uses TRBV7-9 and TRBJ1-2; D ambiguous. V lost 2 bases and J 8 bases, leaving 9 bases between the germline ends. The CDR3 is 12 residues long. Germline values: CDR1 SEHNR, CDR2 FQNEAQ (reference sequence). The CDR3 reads CASSLRGAGYTF. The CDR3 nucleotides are TGTGCCAGCAGCTTACGGGGAGCCGGCTACACCTTC.

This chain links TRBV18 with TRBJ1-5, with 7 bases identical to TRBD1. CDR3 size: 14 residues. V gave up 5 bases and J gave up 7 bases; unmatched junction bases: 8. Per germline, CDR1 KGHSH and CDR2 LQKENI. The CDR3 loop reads CASSGDRSSQPQHF. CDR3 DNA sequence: TGTGCCAGCTCAGGGGACAGAAGCAGCCAGCCCCAGCATTTT.

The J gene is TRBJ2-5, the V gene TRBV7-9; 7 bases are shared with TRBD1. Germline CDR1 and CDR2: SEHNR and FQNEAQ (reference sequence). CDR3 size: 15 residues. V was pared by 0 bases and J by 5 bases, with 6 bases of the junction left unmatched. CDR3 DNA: TGTGCCAGCAGCTTAGCCCCGACAGGGTACGAGACCCAGTACTTC. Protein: CASSLAPTGYETQYF.

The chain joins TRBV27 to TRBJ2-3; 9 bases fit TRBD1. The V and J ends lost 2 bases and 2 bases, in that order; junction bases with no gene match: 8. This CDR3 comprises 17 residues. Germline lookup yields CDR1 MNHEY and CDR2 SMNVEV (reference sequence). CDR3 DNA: TGTGCCAGCAGTTTACCCCCGACAGGGGGGGCCACAGATACGCAGTATTTT. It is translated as CASSLPPTGGATDTQYF.

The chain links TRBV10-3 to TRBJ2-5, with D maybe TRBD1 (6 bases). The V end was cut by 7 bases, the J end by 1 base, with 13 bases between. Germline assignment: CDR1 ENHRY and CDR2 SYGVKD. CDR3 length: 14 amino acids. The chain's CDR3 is CAINSRGPQETQYF. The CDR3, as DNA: TGTGCCATCAATTCCAGGGGTCCCCAAGAGACCCAGTACTTC.

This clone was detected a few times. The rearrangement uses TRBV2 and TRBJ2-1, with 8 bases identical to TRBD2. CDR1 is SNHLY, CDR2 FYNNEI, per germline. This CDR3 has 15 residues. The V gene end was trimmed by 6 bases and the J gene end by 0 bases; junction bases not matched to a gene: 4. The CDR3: CASRSGTSSYNEQFF. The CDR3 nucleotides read TGTGCCAGCAGATCCGGGACTAGCTCCTACAATGAGCAGTTCTTC.

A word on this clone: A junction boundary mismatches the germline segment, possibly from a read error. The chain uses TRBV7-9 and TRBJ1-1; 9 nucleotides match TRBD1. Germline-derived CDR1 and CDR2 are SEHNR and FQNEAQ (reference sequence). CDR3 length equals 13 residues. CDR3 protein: CSSSLTGGTEAFF. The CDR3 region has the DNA TGTTCCAGCAGCCTGACAGGGGGCACTGAAGCTTTCTTT.

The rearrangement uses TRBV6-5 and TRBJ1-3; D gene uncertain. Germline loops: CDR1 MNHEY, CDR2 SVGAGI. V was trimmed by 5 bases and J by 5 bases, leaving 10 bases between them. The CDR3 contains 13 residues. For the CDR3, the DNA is TGTGCCAGCAGTACACCAGGCAGAAACACCATATATTTT. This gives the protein CASSTPGRNTIYF.

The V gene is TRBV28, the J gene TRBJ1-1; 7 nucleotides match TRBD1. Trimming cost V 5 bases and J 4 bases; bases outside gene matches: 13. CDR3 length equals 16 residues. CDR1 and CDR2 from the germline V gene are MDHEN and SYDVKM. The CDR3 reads CASSQGGWGSSTEAFF. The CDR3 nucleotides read TGTGCCAGCAGTCAGGGGGGATGGGGATCGAGCACTGAAGCTTTCTTT.

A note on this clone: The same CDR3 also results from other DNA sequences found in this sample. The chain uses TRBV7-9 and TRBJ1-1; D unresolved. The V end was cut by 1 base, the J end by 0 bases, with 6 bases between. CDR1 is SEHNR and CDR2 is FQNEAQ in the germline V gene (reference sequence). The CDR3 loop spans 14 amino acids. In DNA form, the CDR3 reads TGTGCCAGCAGCTTAGGGCGGCTGAACACTGAAGCTTTCTTT. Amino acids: CASSLGRLNTEAFF. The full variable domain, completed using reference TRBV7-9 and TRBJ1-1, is DTGVSQNPRHKITKRGQNVTFRCDPISEHNRLYWYRQTLGQGPEFLTYFQNEAQLEKSRLLSDRFSAERPKGSFSTLEIQRTEQGDSAMYLCASSLGRLNTEAFFGQGTRLTVV.

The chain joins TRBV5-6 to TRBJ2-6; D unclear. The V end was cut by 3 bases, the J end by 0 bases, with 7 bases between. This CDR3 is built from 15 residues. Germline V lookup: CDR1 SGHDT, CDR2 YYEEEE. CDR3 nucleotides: TGTGCCAGCAGCTCAGGTAACTCTGGGGCCAACGTCCTGACTTTC. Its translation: CASSSGNSGANVLTF.

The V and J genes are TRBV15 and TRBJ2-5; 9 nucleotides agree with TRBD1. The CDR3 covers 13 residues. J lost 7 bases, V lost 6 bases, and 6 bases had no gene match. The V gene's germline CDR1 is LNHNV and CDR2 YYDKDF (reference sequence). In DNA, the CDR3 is TGTGCCACCAGAGGACAGGGGCGAGGGACCCAGTACTTC. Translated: CATRGQGRGTQYF.

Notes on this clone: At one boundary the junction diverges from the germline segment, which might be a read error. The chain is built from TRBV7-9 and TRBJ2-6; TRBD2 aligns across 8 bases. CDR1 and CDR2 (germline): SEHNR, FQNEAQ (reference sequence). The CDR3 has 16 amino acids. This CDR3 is CASSPGGSPGANVLIF. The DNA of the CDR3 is TGTGCCAGCAGCCCGGGGGGGTCCCCTGGGGCCAACGTCCTGATTTTC. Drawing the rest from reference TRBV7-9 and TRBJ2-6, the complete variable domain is DTGVSQNPRHKITKRGQNVTFRCDPISEHNRLYWYRQTLGQGPEFLTYFQNEAQLEKSRLLSDRFSAERPKGSFSTLEIQRTEQGDSAMYLCASSPGGSPGANVLIFGAGSRLTVL.

The CDR3 coding sequence is TGTGCCAGCAGCTTAGTAAATAACTATGGCTACACCTTC. It specifies CASSLVNNYGYTF. The chain is built from TRBV11-2 and TRBJ1-2, with D unresolved. Germline CDR1 SGHAT, CDR2 FQNNGV. This CDR3 region has 13 residues. V gave up 1 base and J gave up 1 base, with 4 bases separating them.

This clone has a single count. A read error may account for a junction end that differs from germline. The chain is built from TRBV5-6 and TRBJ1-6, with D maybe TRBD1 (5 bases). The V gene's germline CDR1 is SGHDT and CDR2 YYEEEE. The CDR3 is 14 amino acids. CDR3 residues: CASSRGLPNSPPHF. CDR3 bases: TGTGCCAGCAGCCGGGGACTCCCGAATTCACCCCCCCACTTT.

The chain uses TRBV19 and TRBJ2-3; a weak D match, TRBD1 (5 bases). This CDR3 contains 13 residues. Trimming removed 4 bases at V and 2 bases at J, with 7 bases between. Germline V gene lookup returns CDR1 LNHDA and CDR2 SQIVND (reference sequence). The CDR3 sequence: CASSRGFTDTQYF. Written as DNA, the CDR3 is TGTGCCAGTAGTAGGGGCTTCACAGATACGCAGTATTTT.

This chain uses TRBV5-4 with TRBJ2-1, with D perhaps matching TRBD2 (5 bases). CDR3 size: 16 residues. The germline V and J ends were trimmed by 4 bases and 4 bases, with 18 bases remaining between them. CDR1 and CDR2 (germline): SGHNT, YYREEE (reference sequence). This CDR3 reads CASSPRGVGKYNEQFF. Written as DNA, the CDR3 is TGTGCCAGCAGCCCCCGGGGAGTCGGGAAATACAATGAGCAGTTCTTC.

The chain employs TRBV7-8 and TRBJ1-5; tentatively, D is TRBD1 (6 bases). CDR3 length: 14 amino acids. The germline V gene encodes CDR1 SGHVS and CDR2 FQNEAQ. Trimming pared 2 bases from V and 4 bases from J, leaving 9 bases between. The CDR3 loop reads CASSLFDRNQPQHF. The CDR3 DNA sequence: TGTGCCAGCAGCTTATTCGACAGGAATCAGCCCCAGCATTTT.

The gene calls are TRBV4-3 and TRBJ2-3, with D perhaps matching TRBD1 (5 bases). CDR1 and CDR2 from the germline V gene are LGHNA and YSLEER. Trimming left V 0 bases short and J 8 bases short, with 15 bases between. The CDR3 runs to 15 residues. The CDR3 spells CASSQDPRVGSTQYF. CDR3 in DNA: TGCGCCAGCAGCCAAGATCCCAGGGTGGGCAGTACGCAGTATTTT.